This T cell receptor (beta chain) was identified during a study of T cell repertoires in cytomegalovirus infection (dated by TCRdb to 2018 to 2020). Context from the whole study: Peptide stimulations targeted recently identified HLA-C-restricted CMV epitopes, whose presentation resists viral immunomodulation, together with well-studied HLA-B-restricted epitopes. The HLA type of each donor mattered for the analysis, because public TCR beta signatures pointed to carriage of CMV infection along with the matching HLA type.

This sample was sequenced with an Illumina HiSeq 1500. TCRdb cleaned the public reads at Q25 with fastp, built clones with MiXCR and kept in-frame beta chains. Every distinct CDR3 protein forms one entry, paired with its most common genes and DNA. This sample holds some 920,000 distinct CDR3 sequences; about 33% were observed only once. The ten biggest clones cover roughly 13% of the sample. Beyond this particular receptor, the publication reports: The ex vivo response was dominated by HLA-C-restricted CMV-specific TCR beta clonotypes, which also provided the single most frequent clonotype in two of eight donors. In both this cohort and an independent cohort of some 350 donors, the cumulative frequency of public TCR beta family members distinguished carriers of CMV infection plus the relevant HLA type.

The germline V and J ends show losses of 1 base and 0 bases respectively, and no gene match explains 5 bases of the junction. The CDR3 holds 17 amino acids from the cysteine to the phenylalanine. CDR3 DNA is the only sequence kept; it has 51 bases, read in frame from the first base. Per the publication, the treatment or condition label means: in vitro stimulation with specific CMV peptide epitopes to enrich CMV-specific T cells. For this clonotype: No cognate antigen has been identified for it. The input lacks base qualities; no much larger clone sits a single base away.

Rearrangement joined TRBV12-3 or TRBV12-4 to TRBJ2-3; 9 of the junction bases match TRBD2. This TCR derives from a human donor in good health (CMV status not recorded). Some clones in this sample may be carry-over from other donors' samples. Here the sequenced sample was cultured CD8+ T cells from PBMCs, taken from culture after CMV antigen stimulation. At the DNA level, the sequence is TGTGCCAGCAGTTTAGTCCCTAGCGGGGAGAGCACAGATACGCAGTATTTT. It translates to CASSLVPSGESTDTQYF.